This is a list of T cell receptor beta chains from one sample in a study of identical twins. TCRdb re-analysed the 5' RACE reads in MiXCR, keeping a single row per CDR3 protein. The sample yields under 350,000 distinct CDR3 sequences, nearly 9.5% seen once. These data are also associated with another study on yellow fever vaccine responses in identical twins.

Specimen: CD8+ T cells sorted from blood. These receptors were collected from a woman between 18 and 30 years old in good health. The CDR3 runs from the conserved cysteine through the conserved F or W. Some rows mark clone size as missing; the rest say once, few, many or name a class of expanded clone.

J gene	V gene	clone size	CDR3 protein
TRBJ2-7	TRBV24-1	many	CATSDLFDEQYF
TRBJ2-7	TRBV20-1	NA	CSARVRSSYEQYF
TRBJ2-7	TRBV5-5	NA	CASSLGQLTSSYEQYF
TRBJ2-3	TRBV27	many	CASSLRPDTQYF
TRBJ2-1	TRBV3-1	many	CASSQDGSRSYNEQFF
TRBJ2-7	TRBV7-9	many	CASSFSGGAYEQYF
TRBJ2-4	TRBV7-8	many	CASSLLAGPKNIQYF
TRBJ2-3	TRBV20-1	few	CSARGLNVGDTQYF
TRBJ2-5	TRBV7-9	few	CASSSEGGGHDQETQYF
TRBJ2-7	TRBV4-3	few	CASSQDIGGSLGEQYF
TRBJ2-1	TRBV7-9	many	CASSFGTGDNEQFF
TRBJ2-1	TRBV10-3	NA	CAISESWGSDEQFF
TRBJ2-5	TRBV3-1	few	CATRPGAPETQYF
TRBJ1-1	TRBV6-1	few	CASSATSWGTEAFF
TRBJ2-7	TRBV20-1	many	CSARPSGRAYEQYF
TRBJ2-3	TRBV5-5	few	CASSLGSVTRTDTQYF
TRBJ2-5	TRBV4-2	NA	CASSQSPAGTGGETQYF
TRBJ2-3	TRBV12-3/TRBV12-4	NA	CACCSLLPAPVASTDTQYF
TRBJ2-1	TRBV28	NA	CASRLLGGYNEQFF
TRBJ2-1	TRBV27	NA	CASSLGGPLGNEQFF
TRBJ2-4	TRBV2	NA	CASSDLGVAIDF
TRBJ1-1	TRBV7-9	few	CASRNTGMGTEAFF
TRBJ2-1	TRBV5-1	many	CASSLEHVPNEQFF
TRBJ2-7	TRBV12-3/TRBV12-4	many	CASSRTGPGGEQYF
TRBJ1-5	TRBV27	NA	CASSLPGGQDQPQHF
TRBJ2-7	TRBV12-3/TRBV12-4	many	CASSFSAGGYEQYF
TRBJ2-5	TRBV11-2	few	CASSQWTGVETQYF
TRBJ2-5	TRBV5-4	NA	CASSLVPTGPGETQYF
TRBJ2-1	TRBV9	few	CASSVEGLARDEQFF
TRBJ2-7	TRBV5-1	few	CASNADGYEQYF
TRBJ2-1	TRBV11-3	once	CASSLGGTGYADEQFF
TRBJ2-1	TRBV4-2	NA	CASSQDLDRGLYNEQFF
TRBJ1-1	TRBV24-1	NA	CATSDGGHLNTEAFF
TRBJ2-7	TRBV20-1	NA	CSARRPLPGGRDEQYF
TRBJ2-3	TRBV2	many	CASRDSGPLTTSTDTQYF
TRBJ2-7	TRBV2	many	CASSDRDYEQYF
TRBJ2-7	TRBV12-3/TRBV12-4	many	CASSLGGLGIDEQYF
TRBJ2-3	TRBV7-6	NA	CASSLVGHTDTQYF
TRBJ2-2	TRBV24-1	NA	CATSDRGRPPGELFF
TRBJ2-1	TRBV14	NA	CASSQTGVSYNEQFF